Presented here are 27 T cell receptor beta chains from one specimen sequenced in a study of early T cells in non-severe SARS-CoV-2 infection. TCRdb used MiXCR to reprocess the 5' RACE reads, holding one entry per CDR3 protein. In the table there are about 52,000 distinct CDR3 sequences, 8% to 13% of which are singletons. Source material: whole blood. These receptors came from an adult who was a healthcare worker with PCR-confirmed SARS-CoV-2 infection or an uninfected control (not recorded which).

At least ten counts were recorded for this clonotype. This chain connects TRBV7-3 to TRBJ1-2, with D possibly matching TRBD1 (5 bases). The germline gives CDR1 SGHTA, CDR2 FQGTGA. The CDR3 spans 15 residues. V was pared by 3 bases and J by 0 bases, with 11 bases between. The CDR3 is CASSFTGGSNYGYTF. As DNA, the CDR3 is TGTGCCAGCAGCTTCACCGGGGGGTCTAACTATGGCTACACCTTC.

This clonotype was recorded many times. This chain links TRBV7-6 with TRBJ2-5; 8 bases align to TRBD2. The V and J ends lost 8 bases and 6 bases, in that order; junction bases with no gene match: 14. Germline V gene lookup returns CDR1 SGHVS and CDR2 FNYEAQ. The CDR3 extends over 15 amino acids. The CDR3 protein is CASQGGLVGQKTQYF. CDR3 nucleotides: TGTGCCAGCCAAGGGGGACTAGTTGGGCAGAAGACCCAGTACTTC.

The chain employs TRBV29-1 and TRBJ2-5; no definite D call. Germline CDR1 and CDR2: SQVTM and ANQGSEA. Trimming cost V 5 bases and J 5 bases, with 15 bases left between them. This CDR3 has 13 amino acids. The DNA for the CDR3 is TGCAGCGTTTCAAAGCAGGCACGCGAGACCCAGTACTTC. This gives the protein CSVSKQARETQYF. The full variable domain, its missing parts supplied by reference TRBV29-1 and TRBJ2-5, is SAVISQKPSRDICQRGTSLTIQCQVDSQVTMMFWYRQQPGQSLTLIATANQGSEATYESGFVIDKFPISRPNLTFSTLTVSNMSPEDSSIYLCSVSKQARETQYFGPGTRLLVL.

The chain is built from TRBV6-2 or TRBV6-3 and TRBJ2-1, with 7 bases lining up with TRBD2. The germline CDR1 and CDR2 sequences are MNHEY and SVGEGT. Trimming cost V 1 base and J 4 bases; bases outside gene matches: 10. This CDR3 is 17 amino acids long. CDR3 region: CASSYFPSGARYNEQFF. CDR3 coding DNA: TGTGCCAGCAGTTACTTTCCCAGCGGGGCCCGGTACAATGAGCAGTTCTTC.

Only a few counts were recorded for this clonotype. The chain employs TRBV20-1 and TRBJ1-1; D is perhaps TRBD1 (6 bases). Germline lookup yields CDR1 DFQATT and CDR2 SNEGSKA (reference sequence). This CDR3 contains 13 residues. V lost 3 bases, J lost 7 bases, and 15 bases lay in between. The CDR3 sequence is CSASSGGQGEAFF. The CDR3 coding sequence is TGCAGTGCTAGCTCCGGGGGGCAAGGTGAAGCTTTCTTT.

This clonotype has a count of ten or more. The chain employs TRBV5-1 and TRBJ2-1; TRBD1 matches 7 bases. CDR1 and CDR2 from the germline V gene are SGHRS and YFSETQ. Germline trimming cut 4 bases from V and 4 bases from J; bases unmatched to any gene: 5. This CDR3 is built from 14 residues. For the CDR3, the DNA is TGCGCCAGCAGCCCGGGACAGACTTACAATGAGCAGTTCTTC. Its protein product is CASSPGQTYNEQFF. The variable domain in full, with the rest retrieved from reference TRBV5-1 and TRBJ2-1, is KAGVTQTPRYLIKTRGQQVTLSCSPISGHRSVSWYQQTPGQGLQFLFEYFSETQRNKGNFPGRFSGRQFSNSRSEMNVSTLELGDSALYLCASSPGQTYNEQFFGPGTRLTVL.

This clonotype was counted many times. This rearrangement joins TRBV29-1 to TRBJ2-5, with D hard to call. The CDR3 contains 14 residues. The V gene lost 8 bases and the J gene lost 6 bases, with 22 bases spanning the gap. CDR1 and CDR2 (germline): SQVTM, ANQGSEA. CDR3 nucleotides: TGCAGCCTGTCGTGTGTAGTCACGGCCCAGACCCAGTACTTC. Amino acid sequence: CSLSCVVTAQTQYF.

The chain carries TRBV19 and TRBJ1-5; TRBD1 is a possible D gene (6 bases). Trimming shortened V by 4 bases and J by 0 bases, and 7 bases separated the two germline ends. The V gene's germline CDR1 is LNHDA and CDR2 SQIVND (reference sequence). The CDR3 consists of 14 residues. CDR3 bases: TGTGCCAGTAGTACCAGGGGTAGCAATCAGCCCCAGCATTTT. Translated: CASSTRGSNQPQHF.

This clonotype has at least ten counts. V is TRBV5-5 and J is TRBJ2-1; 8 nucleotides agree with TRBD1. Germline CDR1 and CDR2: SGHKS and YYEKEE (reference sequence). Trimming at V came to 0 bases and at J to 6 bases, leaving 2 bases not matched to a gene. This CDR3 is built from 14 residues. CDR3 sequence reads: CASSLGGQANEQFF. Here the CDR3 DNA reads TGTGCCAGCAGCTTGGGGGGACAGGCCAATGAGCAGTTCTTC. Complete variable domain (other parts from reference TRBV5-5 and TRBJ2-1): DAGVTQSPTHLIKTRGQQVTLRCSPISGHKSVSWYQQVLGQGPQFIFQYYEKEERGRGNFPDRFSARQFPNYSSELNVNALLLGDSALYLCASSLGGQANEQFFGPGTRLTVL.

There are many counts of this clonotype. This chain links TRBV5-1 with TRBJ2-7; D perhaps matches TRBD2 (5 bases). The CDR3 has 14 residues. V lost 2 bases to trimming and J lost 0 bases, with 9 bases between them. Germline V lookup: CDR1 SGHRS, CDR2 YFSETQ. The CDR3 protein is CASSLTSGSYEQYF. CDR3 DNA sequence: TGCGCCAGCAGCTTAACCAGCGGCTCCTACGAGCAGTACTTC.

The chain employs TRBV10-3 and TRBJ2-7, with D possibly matching TRBD2 (5 bases). Trimming removed 10 bases at V and 3 bases at J, with 13 bases between. The germline V gene encodes CDR1 ENHRY and CDR2 SYGVKD. The CDR3 runs to 12 residues. CDR3 in amino acids: CATSPRGYEQYF. The CDR3 DNA follows: TGTGCCACCTCCCCCCGGGGCTACGAGCAGTACTTC.

This clonotype was seen a few times. The chain is built from TRBV7-6 and TRBJ2-4; the D gene is possibly TRBD2 (6 bases). Trimming cost V 5 bases and J 8 bases, with 13 bases left between them. Germline V gene data show CDR1 as SGHVS and CDR2 as FNYEAQ. This CDR3 region has 13 residues. The CDR3 loop reads CASSPGDRDIQYF. Written as DNA, the CDR3 is TGTGCCAGCAGCCCGGGGGATCGGGACATTCAGTACTTC.

This chain joins TRBV3-1 and TRBJ2-2, with D tentatively TRBD1 (6 bases). The CDR3 consists of 14 residues. Germline values: CDR1 LGHDT, CDR2 YNNKEL (reference sequence). Deletions cut 6 bases from V and 0 bases from J, with 8 bases between. The CDR3 region is CASRGQANTGELFF. The CDR3 DNA follows: TGTGCCAGCAGGGGACAAGCGAACACCGGGGAGCTGTTTTTT. Looking up the rest from reference TRBV3-1 and TRBJ2-2 gives the full variable domain: DTAVSQTPKYLVTQMGNDKSIKCEQNLGHDTMYWYKQDSKKFLKIMFSYNNKELIINETVPNRFSPKSPDKAHLNLHINSLELGDSAVYFCASRGQANTGELFFGEGSRLTVL.

This clonotype was observed at least ten times. The genes are TRBV11-2 and TRBJ2-5; the D gene is possibly TRBD1 (7 bases). Deletions cut 4 bases from V and 9 bases from J, with 9 bases between. Germline-derived CDR1 and CDR2 are SGHAT and FQNNGV. The CDR3 totals 11 residues. The CDR3 DNA reads TGTGCCAGCAGCTCAGGGGGGCCCCAGTACTTC. Its protein is CASSSGGPQYF.

The sample holds many counts of this clonotype. This chain uses TRBV6-5 with TRBJ2-1; no definite D call. Germline V gene lookup returns CDR1 MNHEY and CDR2 SVGAGI. The CDR3 is made up of 12 amino acids. The ends were cut back, 6 bases at V and 12 bases at J, with 15 bases in the middle. Written as DNA, the CDR3 is TGTGCCAGCAGCCAAACCTCGGACCGGCAGTTCTTC. Residues: CASSQTSDRQFF.

By frequency in the sample, this clonotype is medium-sized. This chain links TRBV7-6 with TRBJ2-7; D is perhaps TRBD1 (6 bases). This CDR3 region has 14 residues. The germline CDR1 and CDR2 sequences are SGHVS and FNYEAQ. V was clipped by 2 bases and J by 2 bases, with 10 bases between them. The CDR3 protein is CASSLSDRPYEQYF. CDR3 sequence (DNA): TGTGCCAGCAGCTTATCGGACAGACCCTACGAGCAGTACTTC.

V usage is TRBV29-1 and J usage is TRBJ2-1, with TRBD2 matching 7 bases. The length of the CDR3 is 16 residues. The germline CDR1 and CDR2 sequences are SQVTM and ANQGSEA. Unmatched junction bases numbered 14, after V lost 7 bases and J lost 2 bases. The CDR3 loop is CSARTRKLTPYNEQFF. CDR3 sequence (DNA): TGCAGCGCCCGGACTAGGAAGCTTACCCCCTACAATGAGCAGTTCTTC.

This clonotype has a handful of counts. Mismatch with germline at one junction end may stem from a read error. This chain connects TRBV7-9 to TRBJ2-7; 7 nucleotides line up with TRBD2. CDR1 SEHNR and CDR2 FQNEAQ come from the germline V gene (reference sequence). The length of the CDR3 is 13 residues. The CDR3 loop is CVSSGTPAYEQYF. The CDR3 DNA follows: TGTGTCAGCAGCGGGACTCCGGCCTACGAGCAGTACTTC. Based on the CDR3 plus reference TRBV7-9 and TRBJ2-7, the full variable domain is DTGVSQNPRHKITKRGQNVTFRCDPISEHNRLYWYRQTLGQGPEFLTYFQNEAQLEKSRLLSDRFSAERPKGSFSTLEIQRTEQGDSAMYLCVSSGTPAYEQYFGPGTRLTVT.

The chain couples TRBV6-2 or TRBV6-3 to TRBJ2-7, with D possibly TRBD1 on 5 matching bases. The V gene lost 7 bases and the J gene lost 0 bases, with 10 bases spanning the gap. This CDR3 has 13 amino acids. CDR1 and CDR2 from the germline V gene are MNHEY and SVGEGT. The chain's CDR3 is CASKQVFSYEQYF. The CDR3 DNA is TGTGCCAGCAAACAGGTGTTCTCCTACGAGCAGTACTTC.

This clonotype appeared a few times. CDR3 sequence (DNA): TGTGCCAGCAGCTCCAGGGGTGCTGAGTCCTACAATGAGCAGTTCTTC. This gives the protein CASSSRGAESYNEQFF. This chain connects TRBV28 to TRBJ2-1; possible D gene TRBD1, 6 bases. CDR3 length: 16 residues. Germline V gene lookup returns CDR1 MDHEN and CDR2 SYDVKM. V gave up 6 bases and J gave up 1 base, with 16 bases separating them.

This clonotype was seen only once. The V call is TRBV4-3, the J call TRBJ1-3; D is ambiguous. CDR1 and CDR2 from the germline V gene are LGHNA and YSLEER. V dropped 5 bases and J dropped 4 bases, with 9 bases sitting between them. There are 13 residues in the CDR3. CDR3 nucleotides: TGCGCCAGCAGCAGGCGGGAGGGAAACACCATATATTTT. This gives the protein CASSRREGNTIYF.

This clonotype was seen many times. V is TRBV12-3 or TRBV12-4 and J is TRBJ1-2; TRBD1 might be the D (6 bases). CDR3 length equals 14 residues. Trimming pared 0 bases from V and 8 bases from J, leaving 13 bases between. The CDR3 loop reads CASSLAARGGGYTF. Here the CDR3 DNA reads TGTGCCAGCAGTTTAGCTGCCAGGGGAGGAGGCTACACCTTC.

Comments on this clonotype: A much bigger clone sits one base away, suggesting this may be a read error. The chain links TRBV12-3 or TRBV12-4 to TRBJ2-7; D is tentatively TRBD1 or TRBD2 (5 bases each). Trimming pared 8 bases from V and 4 bases from J, leaving 15 bases between. This CDR3 contains 13 residues. Written as DNA, the CDR3 is TGTGCCAGCGGCCGGGACCCTATGTACGAGCAGTACTTC. The encoded protein is CASGRDPMYEQYF.

This clonotype was seen a handful of times. The rearrangement links TRBV29-1 to TRBJ2-1, with D possibly being TRBD2 (6 bases). The CDR3 loop spans 14 amino acids. V lost 3 bases and J lost 2, with 11 bases in between. Germline-derived CDR1 and CDR2 are SQVTM and ANQGSEA. CDR3 DNA sequence: TGCAGCGTTGAGGGGGGAGGCCCCTACAATGAGCAGTTCTTC. Amino acids: CSVEGGGPYNEQFF.

This clonotype was seen at least ten times. The rearrangement joins TRBV5-1 to TRBJ2-3, with D possibly TRBD2 on 5 matching bases. The ends were cut back, 4 bases at V and 0 bases at J, with 9 bases in the middle. Germline assignment: CDR1 SGHRS and CDR2 YFSETQ. The CDR3 spans 14 residues. The CDR3 DNA follows: TGCGCCAGCAGCCCGCGGACTAGCACAGATACGCAGTATTTT. Protein: CASSPRTSTDTQYF. Full variable domain (remainder filled in from reference TRBV5-1 and TRBJ2-3): KAGVTQTPRYLIKTRGQQVTLSCSPISGHRSVSWYQQTPGQGLQFLFEYFSETQRNKGNFPGRFSGRQFSNSRSEMNVSTLELGDSALYLCASSPRTSTDTQYFGPGTRLTVL.

In this sample, this clonotype turned up a few times. The DNA for the CDR3 is TGTGCCAGCAGCTTAGGCGGACAGGGTATGAGTGAGCAGTTCTTC. Protein sequence: CASSLGGQGMSEQFF. This chain uses TRBV7-6 with TRBJ2-1; 8 bases line up with TRBD1. The CDR3 totals 15 residues. Germline V gives CDR1 SGHVS, CDR2 FNYEAQ. After removal of 1 base from V and 9 bases from J, the junction contained 8 bases not matched to a gene.

This clonotype was seen a handful of times. The chain is built from TRBV25-1 and TRBJ2-5; D is unclear. CDR1 and CDR2 (germline): MGHDK, SYGVNS. With 3 bases removed from V and 5 bases from J, the gap between germline ends came to 7 bases. The CDR3 loop spans 12 amino acids. The chain's CDR3 is CASSDRAETQYF. The CDR3 region has the DNA TGTGCCAGCAGTGATCGGGCGGAGACCCAGTACTTC.